This record concerns one T cell receptor (beta chain) sequence. Its antigen is unknown. It has no much larger one-base neighbor in the sample; base qualities were not kept. This sample was included in a study of T cell changes during pregnancy in multiple sclerosis (dated by TCRdb to about 2019). About the study as a whole: Changes in the T cell repertoire over the course of pregnancy were examined in this study in women with multiple sclerosis.

Relative to germline, V is 1 base shorter and J is 0 bases shorter, with 8 bases between their ends. The CDR3 runs 15 residues from the cysteine to the phenylalanine. The read is trimmed to its CDR3 DNA, 45 bases read in frame from base 1. The germline V gene (reference sequence) gives CDR1 as SEHNR and CDR2 as FQNEAQ. To prepare the library, the immunoSEQ multiplex PCR assay was applied. TCRdb obtained this table from immuneACCESS and retained in-frame rearrangements with V and J assigned. These tables miss some clones; where compared with another copy, unresolved V genes account for less than half of the shortfall, and the remainder is unexplained. In this sample the table shows about 39,000 clones, roughly 94% of which occur a single time. Approximately 1.7% of the sample is taken by the ten largest.

The chain couples TRBV7-9 to TRBJ2-3; the D region possibly corresponds to TRBD1 (6 bases align). The material was peripheral blood, obtained in the third trimester of pregnancy. The sequence came from a female donor with multiple sclerosis, enrolled in a pregnancy study. Read as DNA, the sequence is TGTGCCAGCAGCTTAGTGGGGGCTAGCACAGATACGCAGTATTTT. Protein translation: CASSLVGASTDTQYF.